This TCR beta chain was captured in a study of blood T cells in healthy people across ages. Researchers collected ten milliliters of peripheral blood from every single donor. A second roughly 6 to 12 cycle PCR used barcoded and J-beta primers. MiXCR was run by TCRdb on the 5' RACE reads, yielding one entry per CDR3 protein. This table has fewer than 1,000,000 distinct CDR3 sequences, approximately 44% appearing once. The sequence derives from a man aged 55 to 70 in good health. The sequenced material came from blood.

The CDR3 sequence: CASSLDRRGDYTF. Here the CDR3 DNA reads TGTGCCAGCAGCTTAGATCGCAGGGGCGACTACACCTTC. V gene TRBV11-2 combines with J gene TRBJ1-2, with D possibly being TRBD1 (6 bases). Germline V CDR1 and CDR2: SGHAT, FQNNGV. The CDR3 totals 13 residues. Between the trimmed V and J ends, which lost 0 bases and 10 bases, there was a span of 12 bases.